Listed below are T cell receptor beta chains from one sample, sequenced in a study of post-analysis software for immune sequencing data. TCRdb re-analysed the PCR reads in MiXCR, keeping a single row per CDR3 protein. The table records approximately 730,000 distinct CDR3 sequences, about half of them present only once. Sequencing used blood. The receptors were gathered from a girl aged 5-17 years with multiple sclerosis. The CDR3 runs from the conserved cysteine through the conserved F or W. A D gene is named only where the DNA matches it firmly. Size is stated for part of the rows, as once, few or many counts, or as a class when the clone is expanded.

V	D	size	J	DNA	CDR3
TRBV12-3/TRBV12-4	-	few	TRBJ2-1	TGTGCCAGCAGTTTCGGGACTGTTTACAATGAGCAGTTCTTC	CASSFGTVYNEQFF
TRBV27	-	few	TRBJ2-7	TGTGCCAGCAGTCGACCCCCATCTGAGCAGTACTTC	CASSRPPSEQYF
TRBV4-1	-	-	TRBJ2-4	TGCGCCAGCAGCCAAGTTCACCGGGACCCCAGGAGCATTCAGTACTTC	CASSQVHRDPRSIQYF
TRBV10-3	-	-	TRBJ2-7	TGTGCCACCCAGCGAGATTACGAGCAGTACTTC	CATQRDYEQYF
TRBV25-1	-	-	TRBJ1-4	TGTGCCAGCAGTGAATGGGGTGGAAACAATGAAAAACTGTTTTTT	CASSEWGGNNEKLFF
TRBV29-1	TRBD1	-	TRBJ2-1	TGCAGCGTTGAAAGGACAGGGGCCAATGAGCAGTTCTTC	CSVERTGANEQFF
TRBV10-2	TRBD1	few	TRBJ1-2	TGCGCCAGCAGGGCAGGGACAGGTTCCTATGGCTACACCTTC	CASRAGTGSYGYTF
TRBV20-1	-	-	TRBJ1-2	TGCAGTGCTAGAGATCGGGGGCGGGGAGGCTACACCTTC	CSARDRGRGGYTF
TRBV25-1	-	-	TRBJ1-1	TGTGCCAGCACTCTAGGCCCTGAAGCTTTCTTT	CASTLGPEAFF
TRBV5-1	-	-	TRBJ2-5	TGCGCCAGCAGCTCATACACTGAAGGGACACAAGAGACCCAGTACTTC	CASSSYTEGTQETQYF
TRBV6-1	-	many	TRBJ2-3	TGTGCCAGCAGTGAATTTTATTTTCAGGGCTATCGCACAGATACGCAGTATTTT	CASSEFYFQGYRTDTQYF
TRBV6-5	-	-	TRBJ2-4	TGTGCCAGCAGTCCCGAACGGGCCGGCAAAAACATTCAGTACTTC	CASSPERAGKNIQYF
TRBV24-1	-	-	TRBJ2-1	TGTGCCACCAGTGATTTCGGCAGGGAGCAGTTCTTC	CATSDFGREQFF
TRBV24-1	-	-	TRBJ1-2	TGTGCCGCCAGTGACCCTACAAGAGACGGTAACTATGGCTACACCTTC	CAASDPTRDGNYGYTF
TRBV10-3	-	-	TRBJ2-7	TGTGCCATCAGCCAGACAGGGACGGGGGACGAGCAGTACTTC	CAISQTGTGDEQYF
TRBV7-9	-	-	TRBJ2-3	TGTGCCAGCAGCAACGCAGCAGATACGCAGTATTTT	CASSNAADTQYF
TRBV15	-	-	TRBJ1-1	TGTGCCACCAGCAGAGTCCAGGGGATGAACACTGAAGCTTTCTTT	CATSRVQGMNTEAFF
TRBV20-1	TRBD2	-	TRBJ2-2	TGCAGTGCTAGAGGGCGGGTACTAGCGGGAGGGGGGACCGGGGAGCTGTTTTTT	CSARGRVLAGGGTGELFF
TRBV12-3/TRBV12-4	-	few	TRBJ2-1	TGTGCCAGCCGACCTTCTAGGGCGGACCACAATGAGCAGTTCTTC	CASRPSRADHNEQFF
TRBV7-2	-	-	TRBJ2-1	TGTGCCAGCAGCAAAAGTCCCGGACAGGAGCAGTTCTTC	CASSKSPGQEQFF
TRBV10-3	-	once	TRBJ2-7	TGTGCCATCAGATCGGGTCTCCTGGACTACGAGCAGTACTTC	CAIRSGLLDYEQYF
TRBV28	-	-	TRBJ1-2	TGTGCCGGCAGACGTAACTCTATCAGCGGCTACACCTTC	CAGRRNSISGYTF
TRBV29-1	TRBD1	-	TRBJ2-7	TGCAGCGCGACAGGGGAAACCTACGAGCAGTACTTC	CSATGETYEQYF
TRBV20-1	-	-	TRBJ2-3	TGCAGTGCTAGAGGGGGAGGAATTGGCACAGATACGCAGTATTTT	CSARGGGIGTDTQYF
TRBV12-3/TRBV12-4	TRBD2	-	TRBJ2-7	TGTGCCAGCAGTTTAGCTAGCGGGTTGTCTGGCGAGCAGTACTTC	CASSLASGLSGEQYF
TRBV3-1	TRBD2	-	TRBJ2-5	TGTGCCAGCGGGACTAGCGGGAGATACGAGACCCAGTACTTC	CASGTSGRYETQYF
TRBV4-3	-	-	TRBJ2-1	TGCGCCAGCAGCCAAGAGCTCCAATACAATGAGCAGTTCTTC	CASSQELQYNEQFF
TRBV20-1	-	-	TRBJ2-5	TGCAGTGCTAGATCGTTTGGAAAAGAGACCCAGTACTTC	CSARSFGKETQYF
TRBV28	TRBD2	few	TRBJ2-7	TGTGCCAGCAGTTCTCCGGGACTAGCGGGCCACGAGCAGTACTTC	CASSSPGLAGHEQYF
TRBV29-1	-	many	TRBJ2-7	TGCAGCGTTTGGGGTCGTCGTGGGACCTACGAGCAGTACTTC	CSVWGRRGTYEQYF
TRBV4-2	TRBD2	-	TRBJ2-1	TGTGCCAGCAGCCAACCACAGGGACTAGCGGATAACAATGAGCAGTTCTTC	CASSQPQGLADNNEQFF
TRBV29-1	TRBD2	-	TRBJ2-1	TGCAGCGTTGTTTCTAGCGGGACAAGCTCCTACAATGAGCAGTTCTTC	CSVVSSGTSSYNEQFF
TRBV15	TRBD1	-	TRBJ2-5	TGTGCCACCAGCAGAGATATTCAGGGGGCGATACAAGAGACCCAGTACTTC	CATSRDIQGAIQETQYF
TRBV7-2	-	few	TRBJ2-7	TGTGCCAGCAGCCACAACCAGCGGGCTGCCTACGAGCAGTACTTC	CASSHNQRAAYEQYF
TRBV20-1	TRBD2	-	TRBJ2-1	TGCAGTGCTAGAGCGGAAAGCGGGAGGAGCTCCTACAATGAGCAGTTCTTC	CSARAESGRSSYNEQFF
TRBV7-9	-	few	TRBJ2-3	TGTGCCAGCAGCCGCCGAGCAGGAGGCACAGATACGCAGTATTTT	CASSRRAGGTDTQYF
TRBV2	-	-	TRBJ2-3	TGTGCCAGCAGGCCACTTACTAGCACAGATACGCAGTATTTT	CASRPLTSTDTQYF
TRBV20-1	-	few	TRBJ2-7	TGCAGTGCTAGACCCCCAGGGGCTATTAAGACCTACGAGCAGTACTTC	CSARPPGAIKTYEQYF
TRBV9	-	-	TRBJ2-5	TGTGCCAGCAGCGTAGGGGCAGCCGATCAAGAGACCCAGTACTTC	CASSVGAADQETQYF
TRBV9	-	few	TRBJ2-4	TGTGCCAGCAGCGTAAGGGTGCGGGACATTCAGTACTTC	CASSVRVRDIQYF
TRBV29-1	-	-	TRBJ1-1	TGCAGCTCCGCCGTAGGGAGGAACACTGGAGCTTTCTTT	CSSAVGRNTGAFF
TRBV20-1	-	few	TRBJ2-1	TGCAGTGCTAGAGGAGAGGGCCCAAACAATGAACAGTTCTTC	CSARGEGPNNEQFF
TRBV4-3	-	few	TRBJ1-2	TGCGCCAGCAGCCAAGCCCTTTTTCCTGATGGCTACACCTTC	CASSQALFPDGYTF
TRBV10-3	-	-	TRBJ1-2	TGTGCCATCAGACCGACAGGAAGATATGGCTACACCTTC	CAIRPTGRYGYTF
TRBV20-1	-	-	TRBJ2-7	TGCAGTGCGACCGGGGCCCCCTACGAGCAGTACTTC	CSATGAPYEQYF